This T cell receptor beta chain was identified during a study of shared clonotypes between healthy human individuals. The naive CD8 subset, CD45RO-negative cells positively selected for CCR7, excluded terminally differentiated effector memory CD45RA+ cells. Sequenced by immunoSEQ multiplex PCR; TCRdb stores in-frame clones only, minus some. The data show about 2.1 million clones, around 93% seen once. The ends were cut back, 7 bases at V and 5 bases at J, with 11 bases in the middle. Germline V gene lookup returns CDR1 WSHSY and CDR2 SAAADI. The CDR3 runs 12 residues. Sequenced material: naive CD8+ T cells from PBMCs. The clonotype was recovered from a man between 18 and 35 years old in good health. Some clones in this sample may be carry-over from other donors' samples. The chain links TRBV10-2 to TRBJ1-1; a possible D gene is TRBD1 (5 bases). The CDR3: CASKLGATEAFF. As DNA, the CDR3 is TGCGCCAGCAAACTAGGGGCAACTGAAGCTTTCTTT.